The rows below give T cell receptor beta chains drawn from one sample of a study of cytomegalovirus exposure and HLA in healthy donors. The assay was immunoSEQ multiplex PCR, and TCRdb's table has in-frame clones only and misses some. This table has roughly 140,000 clones, approximately 9% appearing once. Sequencing was carried out using PBMCs. The receptors shown here come from a male donor in good health and CMV-seronegative. CDR3s include the opening cysteine and the closing phenylalanine or tryptophan. Fields, in order: J gene, clone size, D gene, V gene, CDR3 DNA, CDR3 protein. The D gene is left open where the match is weak. Clone size is stated in some rows and not others, as once, few, many or a class when expanded.

TRBJ2-1 | few | TRBD1 | TRBV19 | TGTGCCAGTAGTCACCCGGACAGGGCACTCAATGAGCAGTTCTTC | CASSHPDRALNEQFF
TRBJ1-2 | NA | NA | TRBV9 | TGTGCCAGCAGCGAGACCGGGATCAACTATGGCTACACCTTC | CASSETGINYGYTF
TRBJ1-4 | few | NA | TRBV7-3 | TGTGCCAGCAGCTCCCCAGGGCCGGTTCGGGAAAAACTGTTTTTT | CASSSPGPVREKLFF
TRBJ1-2 | NA | TRBD1 | TRBV6-5 | TGTGCCAGCAGTTACTCCCGGGACAGTTATGGCTACACCTTC | CASSYSRDSYGYTF
TRBJ2-7 | NA | TRBD2 | TRBV6-5 | TGTGCCAGCAGTTACCCCAGGCGAGCGGGAGGTTACGAGCAGTACTTC | CASSYPRRAGGYEQYF
TRBJ2-3 | few | TRBD1 | TRBV28 | TGTGCCAGCAGTCCACAGATTTGGACAGGGAGCACAGATACGCAGTATTTT | CASSPQIWTGSTDTQYF
TRBJ2-1 | NA | NA | TRBV14 | TGTGCCAGCAGCCTCATAGGGGCGGTTCTGCAGTTCTTC | CASSLIGAVLQFF
TRBJ1-4 | few | TRBD1 | TRBV4-1 | TGCGCCAGCAGCCAATGGACAGGGGATGAAAAACTGTTTTTT | CASSQWTGDEKLFF
TRBJ1-4 | NA | TRBD1 | TRBV15 | TGTGCCACCCAGGACAGGGCGAAAGCTAATGAAAAACTGTTTTTT | CATQDRAKANEKLFF
TRBJ1-5 | NA | TRBD1 | TRBV28 | TGTGCCAGCACGCGACAGGGAGACAATCAGCCCCAGCATTTT | CASTRQGDNQPQHF
TRBJ2-3 | once | NA | TRBV7-8 | TGTGCCTCCCGTACATTTGGCACAGATACGCAGTGTTTT | CASRTFGTDTQCF
TRBJ2-7 | few | NA | TRBV7-2 | TGTGCCAGCAGCCCCGCCCGGGGGATTACCTACGAGCAGTACTTC | CASSPARGITYEQYF
TRBJ1-2 | few | NA | TRBV27 | TGTGCCAGCAGTTTGCGCAAATCTAACTATGGCTACACCTTC | CASSLRKSNYGYTF
TRBJ1-1 | NA | TRBD1 | TRBV19 | TGTGCCAGTGAGACAGGGGGAAACACTGAAGCTTTCTTT | CASETGGNTEAFF
TRBJ1-6 | few | NA | TRBV2 | TGTGCCAGCAGTGAAGGCAGAAACTATAATTCACCCCTCCACTTT | CASSEGRNYNSPLHF
TRBJ1-2 | NA | NA | TRBV4-2 | TGTGCCAGCAGCCAAGATCAGGGGAACTATGGCTACACCTTC | CASSQDQGNYGYTF
TRBJ2-7 | NA | TRBD2 | TRBV5-1 | TGCGCCAGCAGCTCGATGGAGCGGGAGGGCTACGAGCAGTACTTC | CASSSMEREGYEQYF
TRBJ1-2 | few | TRBD1 | TRBV29-1 | TGCAGCGTTTACCAAACAGGGGGCAACGACTATGGCTACACCTTC | CSVYQTGGNDYGYTF
TRBJ2-1 | NA | NA | TRBV7-9 | TGTGCCAGCAGCCCCCCGGCGGGACAGAACAATGAGCAGTTCTTC | CASSPPAGQNNEQFF
TRBJ2-1 | NA | TRBD2 | TRBV18 | TGTGCCAGCTCACCCCCGGGGGGAGTGGATGAGCAGTTCTTC | CASSPPGGVDEQFF
TRBJ2-1 | few | TRBD2 | TRBV7-2 | TGTGCCAGCAGCTCAGCGGGAGGGAGGGAGTTCTTC | CASSSAGGREFF
TRBJ2-7 | NA | TRBD1 | TRBV4-1 | TGCGCCAGCAGCCTCCTGGACAGGCCGCGGGAGTACTTC | CASSLLDRPREYF
TRBJ2-2 | NA | TRBD2 | TRBV5-4 | TGTGCCAGCAGCCCAAGGACGCCGGGACTAGCGGGCCGCACCGGGGAGCTGTTTTTT | CASSPRTPGLAGRTGELFF
TRBJ1-5 | NA | TRBD1 | TRBV27 | TGTGCCAGCAGCCAGGACAGGGGATTCGCCTTACAGCCCCAGCATTTT | CASSQDRGFALQPQHF
TRBJ1-5 | NA | TRBD1 | TRBV5-6 | TGTGCCAGCAGCTTTTGGACAGGTATCAATCAGCCCCAGCATTTT | CASSFWTGINQPQHF
TRBJ2-3 | few | TRBD2 | TRBV9 | TGTGCCAGCAGCCCGGCCGGGACTAGTCAGGCAGATACGCAGTATTTT | CASSPAGTSQADTQYF
TRBJ2-7 | few | NA | TRBV28 | TGTGCCAGCAGTACACCGGGAAACTACGAGCAGTACTTC | CASSTPGNYEQYF
TRBJ2-2 | NA | TRBD1 | TRBV28 | TGTGCCAGCAGGGGGACAGGGTCCGCCGGGGAGCTGTTTTTT | CASRGTGSAGELFF
TRBJ2-7 | few | NA | TRBV14 | TGTGCCAGCAGCCAAGTAGGCGGGAAAGCCTACGAGCAGTACTTC | CASSQVGGKAYEQYF
TRBJ1-3 | NA | NA | TRBV5-1 | TGCGCCAGCAGTCAGAAACCTGGGGCGAACACCATATATTTT | CASSQKPGANTIYF
TRBJ1-4 | NA | NA | TRBV5-1 | TGCGCCAGCAGCTTGGCCGGGTCTAATGAAAAACTGTTTTTT | CASSLAGSNEKLFF
TRBJ2-2 | NA | TRBD1 | TRBV6-1 | TGTGCCAGCAAGGGGGCCACCGGGGAGCTGTTTTTT | CASKGATGELFF
TRBJ1-4 | few | NA | TRBV5-1 | TGCGCCAGCAGCCTCTGGGGGGGCGACGAAAAACTGTTTTTT | CASSLWGGDEKLFF
TRBJ2-7 | few | NA | TRBV14 | TGTGCCAGCAGCCAAGATTTCGGTATAGGAGGTTACGAGCAGTACTTC | CASSQDFGIGGYEQYF
TRBJ1-1 | NA | NA | TRBV5-1 | TGCGCCAGCAGCTTGGCCGGGGGGAACACTGAAGCTTTCTTT | CASSLAGGNTEAFF
TRBJ2-7 | few | NA | TRBV28 | TGTGCCAGCAGTTTAGCAGGGTTCTACGAGCAGTACTTC | CASSLAGFYEQYF
TRBJ2-7 | NA | NA | TRBV4-3 | TGCGCCAGCAGCCAAGATAGAGCGGAGTGGAGCCACGAGCAGTACTTC | CASSQDRAEWSHEQYF
TRBJ2-1 | NA | TRBD2 | TRBV4-2 | TGTGCCAGCAGCCAAGAACTAGCGGAGAGCTCCTACAATGAGCAGTTCTTC | CASSQELAESSYNEQFF
TRBJ2-6 | NA | NA | TRBV7-3 | TGTGCCAGCAGCTACACCGGGACTCATCGTGCCAACGTCCTGACTTTC | CASSYTGTHRANVLTF
TRBJ2-3 | few | NA | TRBV15 | TGTGCCACCAGCGGGAGACGCACAGATACGCAGTATTTT | CATSGRRTDTQYF
TRBJ1-1 | few | NA | TRBV4-3 | TGCGCCAGCAGTCCAATTCCGGGAATCTGGGCTTTCTTT | CASSPIPGIWAFF
TRBJ2-7 | few | NA | TRBV4-3 | TGCGCCAGCAGCCAGGGACTGGGGCCCTACGAGCAGTACTTC | CASSQGLGPYEQYF
TRBJ2-1 | NA | TRBD2 | TRBV7-3 | TGTGCCAGCAGTCTCCCGGTTCTGAGCGGGAGGGAATCTGGTGAGCAGTTCTTC | CASSLPVLSGRESGEQFF
TRBJ2-7 | few | TRBD1 | TRBV7-7 | TGTGCCAGCAGCGGGGACAGCTACGAGCAGTACTTC | CASSGDSYEQYF
TRBJ2-5 | NA | TRBD2 | TRBV28 | TGTGCCAGCAGACCTGGGGACGGCGGGGGGACCCAGTACTTC | CASRPGDGGGTQYF
TRBJ1-6 | few | NA | TRBV6-1 | TGTGCCAGCAGCCTGACAGGATCTTCACCCCTCCACTTT | CASSLTGSSPLHF
TRBJ2-7 | NA | NA | TRBV6-5 | TGTGCCAGCAGTTACTCGGGTTCAGGATTCGGCTACGAGCAGTACTTC | CASSYSGSGFGYEQYF
TRBJ2-5 | few | TRBD2 | TRBV28 | TGTGCCAGCAGGCTACGGCGGGAGCTCTTTCGCCAGACCCAGTACTTC | CASRLRRELFRQTQYF
TRBJ1-3 | NA | NA | TRBV6-5 | TGTGCCAGCAGTTACGTGCGGGGACTCTCTGGAAACACCATATATTTT | CASSYVRGLSGNTIYF
TRBJ1-2 | NA | TRBD1 | TRBV29-1 | TGCAGCGTTAGGGGACAGGGGTTCGACTATGGCTACACCTTC | CSVRGQGFDYGYTF
TRBJ1-5 | NA | NA | TRBV5-1 | TGCGCCAGCAGCCCAGACAATAGCAATCAGCCCCAGCATTTT | CASSPDNSNQPQHF
TRBJ2-5 | NA | TRBD1 | TRBV5-6 | TGTGCCAGCAGCCCGGACAGGGACCAAGAGACCCAGTACTTC | CASSPDRDQETQYF
TRBJ2-1 | NA | NA | TRBV11-2 | TGTGCCAGCAGCTTAGGTGGGAGATTTGGGTACAATGAGCAGTTCTTC | CASSLGGRFGYNEQFF
TRBJ1-5 | few | NA | TRBV13 | TGTGCCAGCAGCTCTCAGGGTTGGGCCCAGCATTTT | CASSSQGWAQHF
TRBJ2-1 | few | TRBD2 | TRBV4-3 | TGCGCCAGCAGCCATGGGAGCGGGAGCTATGAGCAGTTCTTC | CASSHGSGSYEQFF